This T cell receptor beta chain stems from a study of early T cells in non-severe SARS-CoV-2 infection. Whole-study context: Sequencing of bulk RNA from unsorted whole blood was done, without chain pairing.

The protocol attached unique molecular identifiers to individual cDNA molecules. TCRdb called the 5' RACE reads again in MiXCR, with one record for every CDR3 protein. The sample has more than 65,000 distinct CDR3 sequences; 12% to 15% are singletons. This clonotype was recorded at least ten times. The CDR3 loop spans 17 amino acids. The J segment lost 2 bases and the V segment lost 6 bases, leaving 14 bases of the junction unmatched. Germline CDR1 and CDR2: DFQATT and SNEGSKA (reference sequence). The specimen was whole blood. The gene calls are TRBV20-1 and TRBJ2-3; 10 bases are shared with TRBD2. The clonotype originates from an adult who was a healthcare worker with PCR-confirmed SARS-CoV-2 infection or an uninfected control (not recorded which). CDR3 nucleotide sequence: TGCAGTGCGGAGGCCCCCCTAGCGGGGGCCTTCACAGATACGCAGTATTTT. Its translation is CSAEAPLAGAFTDTQYF.